Shown below are 5 T cell receptor beta chains from a single sample sequenced in a study of prognosis after radiotherapy for stage I lung cancer. Genomic DNA was subjected to two-round multiplex PCR for amplification of TCR beta CDR3. The authors ran first-round PCR with primers specific to each TRBV and TRBJ gene. TCRdb recomputed calls from the multiplex PCR reads with MiXCR, one row per CDR3 protein. The sample contains 11,000 to 15,000 distinct CDR3 sequences, 30% to 40% of which appear only once. Sequenced material: PBMCs, taken before or after stereotactic body radiation therapy (not recorded which). The receptors come from a donor aged 50 or older with non-small cell lung cancer.

This clonotype has ten or more counts. One junction end disagrees with the germline gene, perhaps due to a read error. CDR3 DNA sequence: TGCGCCGGCAGCAGGGAACTTGGGGATACGCAGTATTTT. It codes for CAGSRELGDTQYF. This chain links TRBV5-1 with TRBJ2-3, with D perhaps TRBD1 (5 bases). CDR3 length: 13 amino acids. Germline assignment: CDR1 SGHRS and CDR2 YFSETQ. The full variable domain, its missing parts supplied by reference TRBV5-1 and TRBJ2-3, is KAGVTQTPRYLIKTRGQQVTLSCSPISGHRSVSWYQQTPGQGLQFLFEYFSETQRNKGNFPGRFSGRQFSNSRSEMNVSTLELGDSALYLCAGSRELGDTQYFGPGTRLTVL.

About this clonotype itself: At one end, the junction sequence differs from germline, possibly due to a read error. V and J are TRBV7-2 and TRBJ2-5; the D gene is possibly TRBD2 (6 bases). This CDR3 spans 14 amino acids. Germline values: CDR1 SGHTA, CDR2 FQGNSA. The CDR3, as DNA: TGCGCCAGCAGCCACGCCGGGACTCAAGAGACCCAGTACTTC. It encodes CASSHAGTQETQYF.

This clonotype occurred many times. This chain links TRBV11-2 with TRBJ1-5; D is possibly TRBD1 (5 bases). The CDR3 extends over 15 amino acids. CDR1 and CDR2 from the germline V gene are SGHAT and FQNNGV. Trimming cost V 5 bases and J 7 bases, with 18 bases left between them. CDR3: CASSRDGGRVQPQHF. CDR3 DNA: TGTGCCAGCAGCAGGGACGGTGGGAGAGTCCAGCCCCAGCATTTT.

This clonotype was seen at least ten times. The chain has TRBV10-3 and TRBJ1-5, with D possibly matching TRBD1 (5 bases). Germline V CDR1 and CDR2: ENHRY, SYGVKD. V lost 10 bases and J 2 bases, leaving 15 bases between the germline ends. CDR3 length: 14 residues. CDR3 residues: CATSERGGNQPQHF. In DNA form, the CDR3 reads TGTGCCACCTCCGAGAGGGGAGGCAATCAGCCCCAGCATTTT.

This clonotype was seen ten or more times. V is TRBV6-5 and J is TRBJ1-1; D unresolved. The CDR3 consists of 15 residues. The germline V gene encodes CDR1 MNHEY and CDR2 SVGAGI. Trimming shortened V by 0 bases and J by 0 bases, and 8 bases separated the two germline ends. The CDR3 spells CASSYSVGMNTEAFF. The CDR3 DNA reads TGTGCCAGCAGTTACTCGGTCGGGATGAACACTGAAGCTTTCTTT.